This passage covers 5 T cell receptor beta chains from one sample sequenced in a study of blood T cell repertoires in COVID-19. The assay was immunoSEQ multiplex PCR, and TCRdb's table has in-frame clones only and misses some. The sample records fewer than 200,000 clones, around 82% being singletons. Sequencing used peripheral blood. These receptor sequences come from a woman between 40 and 50 years old with COVID-19, enrolled during active disease.

This clone was observed a handful of times. This rearrangement joins TRBV5-6 to TRBJ2-5, with 7 positions matching TRBD2. The junction had 3 bases not matched to a gene; V was cut back by 0 bases and J by 1 base. Germline CDR1 reads SGHDT; CDR2 reads YYEEEE. The CDR3 consists of 15 residues. DNA for the CDR3: TGTGCCAGCAGCTTGGCCGGACTAGTCCAAGAGACCCAGTACTTC. Translation: CASSLAGLVQETQYF.

The chain recombines TRBV29-1 with TRBJ2-7; tentatively, D is TRBD1 (6 bases). Germline CDR1 and CDR2: SQVTM and ANQGSEA. Trimming left V 4 bases short and J 2 bases short, with 6 bases between. This CDR3 comprises 11 residues. CDR3 nucleotides: TGCAGCGTTGGGACAGCCTACGAGCAGTACGTC. This sequence encodes CSVGTAYEQYV.

The CDR3 DNA is TGTGCCAGCATCGACAGTTCCTACAATGAGCAGTTCTTC. The encoded protein is CASIDSSYNEQFF. The chain employs TRBV6-5 and TRBJ2-1, with D possibly TRBD1 on 5 matching bases. V was pared by 7 bases and J by 1 base, with 8 bases between. Germline lookup yields CDR1 MNHEY and CDR2 SVGAGI. There are 13 residues in the CDR3.

The chain carries TRBV30 and TRBJ1-3, with D perhaps matching TRBD1 (6 bases). Trimming took 4 bases from V and 0 from J, leaving 10 bases between them. Germline loops: CDR1 GTSNPN, CDR2 SVGIG (reference sequence). The CDR3 consists of 14 residues. Written as DNA, the CDR3 is TGTGCCTGGACACGGACAGCCTCTGGAAACACCATATATTTT. Translating gives CAWTRTASGNTIYF.

This chain links TRBV6-5 with TRBJ2-1, with TRBD2 as a possible D gene (5 bases). Trimming took 10 bases from V and 6 from J, leaving 13 bases between them. Per the germline V gene, CDR1 is MNHEY and CDR2 is SVGAGI. This CDR3 has 12 amino acids. CDR3 in amino acids: CAISKGVNEQFF. CDR3 in DNA: TGTGCCATCTCGAAGGGAGTCAATGAGCAGTTCTTC.